The next 26 T cell receptor beta chains were all read from a single sample in a study of blood T cells in healthy people across ages. Next came a second PCR, run for 7 to 11 cycles, which used a sample-barcoded 5' primer along with a J-beta primer mix. TCRdb re-derived calls from the 5' RACE reads in MiXCR, one entry per CDR3 protein. The table lists about 650,000 distinct CDR3 sequences, about 30% of them singletons, with roughly 15% in the top ten. The material sequenced was blood. The receptors originated from a woman of 80 years or more in good health.

Ten or more counts support this clonotype. The junction does not match germline at one end; this may be a read error. The chain links TRBV6-5 to TRBJ2-3; 8 bases fit TRBD1. Per germline, CDR1 MNHEY and CDR2 SVGAGI. The CDR3 is made up of 15 amino acids. The CDR3 sequence is CASSSGTGDTNTQYF. CDR3 in DNA: TGTGCCAGCAGCTCCGGGACAGGTGACACAAATACGCAGTATTTT.

With regard to this clonotype: A much larger clone differs from this one at a single base, so this may be a read error. CDR3 sequence: CTSSKDETQYF. The CDR3 region has the DNA TGTACCAGCAGTAAAGATGAGACCCAGTACTTC. V usage is TRBV3-1 and J usage is TRBJ2-5; D is uncertain. This CDR3 has 11 residues. CDR1 is LGHDT and CDR2 is YNNKEL in the germline V gene (reference sequence).

This clonotype was recorded many times. The chain carries TRBV14 and TRBJ2-5; D might be TRBD1 (5 bases). V lost 4 bases and J lost 4, with 16 bases in between. The CDR3 is made up of 15 amino acids. Germline V gene lookup returns CDR1 SGHDN and CDR2 FVKESK. The CDR3 is CASSPLLDISETQYF. CDR3 nucleotide sequence: TGTGCCAGCAGCCCCTTACTGGACATCTCAGAGACCCAGTACTTC.

There are many counts of this clonotype. The chain carries TRBV10-3 and TRBJ2-5, with D possibly TRBD1 on 7 matching bases. The V gene's germline CDR1 is ENHRY and CDR2 SYGVKD. V lost 5 bases and J lost 5, with 12 bases in between. The CDR3 length is 13 residues. The CDR3 is CAISTQGGETQYF. In DNA, the CDR3 is TGTGCCATCAGTACCCAGGGGGGCGAGACCCAGTACTTC.

The table lists this clonotype with a count of one. V and J are TRBV12-3 or TRBV12-4 and TRBJ1-1; perhaps TRBD1 as D (5 bases). V gave up 6 bases and J gave up 1 base, with 15 bases separating them. The CDR3 covers 15 residues. The CDR3 DNA reads as TGTGCCAGCAGGGAGCATGGAGGGGCGAACACTGAAGCTTTCTTT. It encodes CASREHGGANTEAFF.

As to this clonotype: A read error may explain this, as a much larger clone is one base away. The chain combines TRBV28 with TRBJ2-1, with 8 bases identical to TRBD1. The better agreement between TRBJ2-7 and the DNA end casts doubt on the J call. The CDR3 sequence is 14 residues long. The germline CDR1 and CDR2 sequences are MDHEN and SYDVKM. The CDR3 sequence: CASSWGQAYNEQYF. The CDR3 coding sequence is TGTGCCAGCAGTTGGGGACAGGCCTACAATGAGCAGTACTTC.

The table lists this clonotype with a few counts. V and J are TRBV20-1 and TRBJ1-4; D gene unclear. The CDR3 runs to 11 residues. The ends were cut back, 6 bases at V and 8 bases at J, with 10 bases in the middle. Germline CDR1 and CDR2: DFQATT and SNEGSKA (reference sequence). The CDR3 sequence is CSAPSREKLFF. CDR3 nucleotides: TGCAGTGCACCCTCGAGGGAAAAACTGTTTTTT.

There are a few counts of this clonotype. In DNA form, the CDR3 reads TGCAGTGCTAGACCCCGGAGGGGGGCCTATAATTCACCCCTCCACTTT. This encodes CSARPRRGAYNSPLHF. The chain couples TRBV20-1 to TRBJ1-6; the D gene is possibly TRBD1 (6 bases). The CDR3 is 16 residues long. CDR1 is DFQATT, CDR2 SNEGSKA, per germline (reference sequence). V dropped 2 bases and J dropped 2 bases, with 13 bases sitting between them.

This clonotype was seen at least ten times. The chain has TRBV28 and TRBJ2-3; 13 bases map to TRBD2. The germline V gene has CDR1 MDHEN and CDR2 SYDVKM. This CDR3 comprises 16 residues. After removal of 6 bases from V and 6 bases from J, the junction contained 9 bases not matched to a gene. CDR3 DNA: TGTGCCAGCAGATTACCGGGACTAGCGGGGCTGGATACGCAGTATTTT. The encoded protein is CASRLPGLAGLDTQYF.

Concerning this clonotype: An end of the junction differs from the germline gene, which may be a read error. The chain uses TRBV2 and TRBJ1-2, with D possibly matching TRBD1 (5 bases). Per the germline V gene, CDR1 is SNHLY and CDR2 is FYNNEI. The CDR3 has 14 residues. Here the CDR3 DNA reads TGTGCCAGCAGGGAAGTCGACAGTAACTATGGCTACACCTTC. Encoded protein: CASREVDSNYGYTF.

This chain joins TRBV5-1 and TRBJ2-7; a possible D gene is TRBD1 (5 bases). Trimming shortened V by 4 bases and J by 0 bases, and 11 bases separated the two germline ends. This CDR3 contains 14 residues. The germline CDR1 and CDR2 sequences are SGHRS and YFSETQ. The DNA of the CDR3 is TGCGCCAGCAGCCAACAGGCCCACTCCTACGAGCAGTACTTC. It translates to CASSQQAHSYEQYF.

The sample holds a few counts of this clonotype. The rearrangement uses TRBV6-1 and TRBJ1-1; no clear D gene. CDR1 is MNHNS, CDR2 SASEGT, per germline. This CDR3 has 15 amino acids. V shed 6 bases and J shed 2 bases, with 16 bases lying between them. CDR3 loop: CASSLAGASNTEAFF. The CDR3 nucleotides are TGTGCCAGCAGCCTGGCGGGAGCTTCTAACACTGAAGCTTTCTTT.

This clonotype was picked up one time. The chain links TRBV15 to TRBJ2-3; D tentatively fits TRBD1 or TRBD2 (5 bases each). Per germline, CDR1 LNHNV and CDR2 YYDKDF (reference sequence). This CDR3 region has 13 residues. V was pared by 8 bases and J by 1 base, with 10 bases between. The CDR3 DNA reads as TGTGCCACCGCACGGGGCGGCACAGATACGCAGTATTTT. Protein: CATARGGTDTQYF.

About this clonotype: A much larger clone lies one base from this, so it may be a read error. The chain links TRBV6-6 to TRBJ2-7, with D possibly TRBD2 on 5 matching bases. The CDR3 loop spans 12 amino acids. CDR1 is MNHNY, CDR2 SVGAGI, per germline (reference sequence). For the CDR3, the DNA is TGTGCCGGCAGTTACTTGGGGAGCGAGCAGTACTTC. This codes for CAGSYLGSEQYF.

Many counts were recorded for this clonotype. This sequence joins TRBV7-2 and TRBJ2-4, with D possibly TRBD1 on 6 matching bases. Germline-derived CDR1 and CDR2 are SGHTA and FQGNSA. The CDR3 runs 15 residues. Trimming removed 5 bases from V and 2 bases from J, with 13 bases in between. This CDR3 is CASSLIRGSKNIQYF. CDR3 in DNA: TGTGCCAGCAGCCTCATCAGGGGATCCAAAAACATTCAGTACTTC.

This chain connects TRBV5-1 to TRBJ2-5; D unresolved. Trimming shortened V by 0 bases and J by 11 bases, and 17 bases separated the two germline ends. The germline V gene has CDR1 SGHRS and CDR2 YFSETQ. The CDR3 spans 14 residues. In DNA, the CDR3 is TGCGCCAGCAGCTTGGATTCCCAGATCAATGAGCAGTACTTC. It codes for CASSLDSQINEQYF.

Note on this clonotype: This clone may be a read error of a much larger clone one base away. This sequence joins TRBV7-6 and TRBJ2-7, with 9 bases lining up with TRBD2. The V gene's germline CDR1 is SGHVS and CDR2 FNYEAQ. The CDR3 extends over 16 amino acids. V was pared by 2 bases and J by 2 bases, with 7 bases of the junction left unmatched. CDR3 residues: CASSLKAGGLPYEQYF. Here the CDR3 DNA reads TGTGCCAGCAGCTTAAAGGCGGGGGGGTTACCCTACGAGCAGTACTTC.

This clonotype was detected a few times. This chain links TRBV28 with TRBJ2-3; D is possibly TRBD1 (5 bases). The V gene lost 6 bases and the J gene lost 0 bases, with 10 bases spanning the gap. The CDR3 length is 14 residues. Germline V gene lookup returns CDR1 MDHEN and CDR2 SYDVKM. The CDR3 region is CASRDQGSTDTQYF. The CDR3 nucleotides read TGTGCCAGCAGAGACCAGGGAAGCACAGATACGCAGTATTTT.

V is TRBV5-1 and J is TRBJ1-1, with D perhaps TRBD1 (6 bases). Germline V CDR1 and CDR2: SGHRS, YFSETQ. The V end lost 0 bases, the J end lost 5 bases, and 17 bases lay between the germline ends. The CDR3 has 16 amino acids. For the CDR3, the DNA is TGCGCCAGCAGCTTGGCCCGTGGGGGGCCGGTGACTGAAGCTTTCTTT. Translation: CASSLARGGPVTEAFF.

This chain uses TRBV27 with TRBJ2-1; D may be TRBD2 (5 bases). This CDR3 contains 14 residues. Trimming stripped 4 bases from V and 9 bases from J, with 16 bases between. Germline CDR1 and CDR2: MNHEY and SMNVEV (reference sequence). In DNA, the CDR3 is TGTGCCAGCAGTTCCGGACTTGTAGGCGGTGAGCAGTTCTTC. Its translation is CASSSGLVGGEQFF.

The rearrangement links TRBV2 to TRBJ2-1; D tentatively reads TRBD1 or TRBD2 (6 bases each). Trimming left V 1 base short and J 10 bases short, with 11 bases between. CDR1 is SNHLY and CDR2 is FYNNEI in the germline V gene. The CDR3 length is 13 residues. The CDR3 bases are TGTGCCAGCAGTGAAGGACGGGGGCGGGAGCAGTTCTTC. It translates to CASSEGRGREQFF. The full variable domain, rest sourced from reference TRBV2 and TRBJ2-1, is EPEVTQTPSHQVTQMGQEVILRCVPISNHLYFYWYRQILGQKVEFLVSFYNNEISEKSEIFDDQFSVERPDGSNFTLKIRSTKLEDSAMYFCASSEGRGREQFFGPGTRLTVL.

This clonotype was seen repeatedly, ten times or more. The chain uses TRBV12-3 or TRBV12-4 and TRBJ1-1; D remains unclear. V shed 9 bases and J shed 0 bases, with 17 bases lying between them. This CDR3 region has 15 residues. CDR3 DNA sequence: TGTGCCAGTTTCATCGTCGCCTTCATGAACACTGAAGCTTTCTTT. Amino acid sequence: CASFIVAFMNTEAFF.

A word on this clonotype: A read error may be the cause here, since a much bigger clone is one base away. V gene TRBV27 combines with J gene TRBJ1-4; D ambiguous. V lost 6 bases, J lost 8 bases, and 13 bases lay in between. Germline V gene sequence: CDR1 MNHEY, CDR2 SMNVEV (reference sequence). The CDR3 is 13 residues long. CDR3 DNA: TGTGCCAGCAGCCGACGGGGTGAGGAAAAACTGTTTTTT. Its translation: CASSRRGEEKLFF.

In its sample, this clonotype was seen a few times. One end of the junction fails to match germline, which may point to a read error. V usage is TRBV12-3 or TRBV12-4 and J usage is TRBJ2-3; 9 bases line up with TRBD1. The CDR3 length is 16 residues. CDR3 loop: CASSSRGQGSTDAQYF. CDR3 sequence (DNA): TGTGCCAGCAGTTCCCGTGGACAGGGGAGCACAGATGCGCAGTATTTT.

This clonotype has ten or more counts. The CDR3 DNA reads TGTGCCAGCAGTTACCTAGGGCAGTTCCGCTATGGCTACACCTTC. This gives the protein CASSYLGQFRYGYTF. The chain links TRBV6-2 or TRBV6-3 to TRBJ1-2; D remains unclear. Germline V gene lookup returns CDR1 MNHEY and CDR2 SVGEGT. Trimming removed 2 bases at V and 4 bases at J, with 14 bases between. This CDR3 comprises 15 residues.

This clonotype was found a few times. With a much larger clone just one base away, this may be a read error. This rearrangement joins TRBV6-1 to TRBJ1-5; no firm D call. CDR1 is MNHNS, CDR2 SASEGT, per germline. This CDR3 is built from 11 residues. V lost 5 bases and J 3 bases, leaving 2 bases between the germline ends. DNA for the CDR3: TGTGCCAGCAGTACCAATCAGCCCCAGCATTTT. Protein: CASSTNQPQHF.